The rows below give T cell receptor beta chains drawn from one sample of a study of PD-1 blockade in classical Hodgkin lymphoma. TCRdb keeps only in-frame clones here, not all; method: immunoSEQ multiplex PCR. The sample shows about 52,000 clones, roughly nine tenths of them seen only once. Sequencing used peripheral blood mononuclear cells (PBMCs), obtained before the fourth cycle of nivolumab. The receptors were gathered from a human donor with classical Hodgkin lymphoma. The CDR3 runs from the conserved cysteine through the conserved F or W. D genes are given only for firm matches. Where a row states a size, it is once, few, many or the class of an expanded clone; other rows omit it.

cdr3_aa	cdr3_nt	v_call	clone_size	j_call	d_call
CASSMTSVTQETQYF	TGCGCCAGCAGCATGACTAGCGTAACCCAAGAGACCCAGTACTTC	TRBV5-1	.	TRBJ2-5	TRBD2
CASSLSRAGTDTQYF	TGCGCCAGCAGCTTATCGCGGGCGGGCACAGATACGCAGTATTTT	TRBV5-1	.	TRBJ2-3	.
CSARGSYEQYF	TGCAGTGCTAGAGGATCTTACGAGCAGTACTTC	TRBV20-1	.	TRBJ2-7	.
CASGFTPRAGEQFF	TGTGCCAGCGGCTTTACCCCCAGGGCTGGTGAGCAGTTCTTC	TRBV27	.	TRBJ2-1	.
CASSLDGASQYF	TGTGCCAGCAGCTTAGACGGCGCGTCGCAGTACTTC	TRBV7-2	.	TRBJ2-5	.
CASSLIAGGSEDTQYF	TGTGCCAGCAGTTTAATCGCGGGGGGTTCCGAAGATACGCAGTATTTT	TRBV27	.	TRBJ2-3	TRBD2
CATRGGRRDTQYF	TGTGCCACCCGGGGCGGGAGACGAGATACGCAGTATTTT	TRBV27	.	TRBJ2-3	TRBD2
CASSLGSQGGYEQYF	TGTGCCAGCAGTTTAGGAAGTCAGGGTGGTTACGAGCAGTACTTC	TRBV27	.	TRBJ2-7	.
CASSWGQPNTGELFF	TGTGCCAGCAGCTGGGGACAGCCGAACACCGGGGAGCTGTTTTTT	TRBV5-4	.	TRBJ2-2	TRBD1
CASSMFTGNTEAFF	TGTGCCAGTAGTATGTTTACAGGAAACACTGAAGCTTTCTTT	TRBV19	.	TRBJ1-1	.
CASTRLLPYGYTF	TGCGCCAGCACCCGACTACTCCCCTATGGCTACACCTTC	TRBV23-1	.	TRBJ1-2	.
CASSQGGFNNEQFF	TGTGCCAGCAGCCAAGGAGGTTTTAACAATGAGCAGTTCTTC	TRBV14	.	TRBJ2-1	.
CASSRRGQAGTGNEQFF	TGTGCCAGCAGCCGCCGGGGACAGGCGGGGACTGGGAATGAGCAGTTCTTC	TRBV27	.	TRBJ2-1	TRBD1
CASSQVSLFSYNEQFF	TGTGCCAGCAGCCAAGTTTCGTTATTCTCCTACAATGAGCAGTTCTTC	TRBV4-2	.	TRBJ2-1	.
CASSQDPGSTKNIQYF	TGCGCCAGCAGCCAAGACCCGGGGAGCACCAAAAACATTCAGTACTTC	TRBV4-1	.	TRBJ2-4	.
CASSPGLAGETDTQYF	TGTGCCAGCAGCCCCGGACTAGCGGGAGAAACAGATACGCAGTATTTT	TRBV5-8	.	TRBJ2-3	TRBD2
CASSDWDRGKNNSPLHF	TGTGCCAGCAGTGACTGGGACAGGGGGAAAAATAATTCACCCCTCCACTTT	TRBV6-1	.	TRBJ1-6	TRBD1
CASAEGASGSWEQFF	TGTGCCAGCGCCGAGGGGGCTAGCGGGAGCTGGGAGCAGTTCTTC	TRBV5-4	.	TRBJ2-1	TRBD2
CASSDRDRGSYEQYF	TGTGCCAGCAGTGACAGGGACAGGGGTTCCTACGAGCAGTACTTC	TRBV2	few	TRBJ2-7	TRBD1
CASSSTVRNEQFF	TGTGCCAGCTCATCGACAGTACGTAATGAGCAGTTCTTC	TRBV18	.	TRBJ2-1	.
CASSSGQGQETQYF	TGTGCCAGCAGCTCCGGACAGGGTCAAGAGACCCAGTACTTC	TRBV5-4	.	TRBJ2-5	TRBD1
CASSRQENTEAFF	TGTGCCAGCAGCCGTCAGGAGAACACTGAAGCTTTCTTT	TRBV7-6	.	TRBJ1-1	.
CASGLTTSGTYNEQFF	TGTGCCAGCGGCCTAACAACTAGCGGAACTTACAATGAGCAGTTCTTC	TRBV7-9	.	TRBJ2-1	TRBD2
CASSGTETNYEQYF	TGTGCCAGCAGCGGGACAGAGACGAATTACGAGCAGTACTTC	TRBV27	.	TRBJ2-7	TRBD1
CASSLGSSPGVYQETQYF	TGCGCCAGCAGTTTGGGCTCTAGCCCGGGGGTGTACCAAGAGACCCAGTACTTC	TRBV5-1	few	TRBJ2-5	.
CASSLQLENTEAFF	TGTGCCAGCAGCCTACAGCTTGAGAACACTGAAGCTTTCTTT	TRBV7-2	once	TRBJ1-1	.
CATSRGWGTGELFF	TGTGCCACCAGCAGAGGTTGGGGGACCGGGGAGCTGTTTTTT	TRBV15	.	TRBJ2-2	.
CATSRDTRLNEKLFF	TGTGCCACCAGCAGAGATACCAGGCTTAATGAAAAACTGTTTTTT	TRBV15	.	TRBJ1-4	.
CASSVDGHSYEQYF	TGTGCCAGCAGCGTAGACGGACACTCCTACGAGCAGTACTTC	TRBV9	.	TRBJ2-7	.
CASRIGQDNTEAFF	TGTGCCAGCAGAATTGGACAGGACAACACTGAAGCTTTCTTT	TRBV28	.	TRBJ1-1	TRBD1
CASSQDRWNTGELFF	TGTGCCAGCAGCCAGGACAGGTGGAACACCGGGGAGCTGTTTTTT	TRBV7-9	.	TRBJ2-2	TRBD1
CASSYTGTERSPLHF	TGTGCCAGCAGTTACACCGGGACGGAGCGATCACCCCTCCACTTT	TRBV6-6	once	TRBJ1-6	.
CATGDGPYEQYF	TGTGCCACCGGTGACGGACCCTACGAGCAGTACTTC	TRBV19	.	TRBJ2-7	.
CASSILQGRIAFF	TGTGCCAGTAGTATCCTCCAGGGGAGGATCGCTTTCTTT	TRBV19	.	TRBJ1-1	.
CASSLRGGGSNHEQYF	TGTGCCAGCAGCTTAAGGGGCGGGGGAAGTAACCACGAGCAGTACTTC	TRBV7-2	.	TRBJ2-7	TRBD2
CASGGGRGSYEQYF	TGTGCCAGCGGGGGCGGGAGGGGCTCCTACGAGCAGTACTTC	TRBV6-1	.	TRBJ2-7	TRBD2
CATSARLGLATYEQYF	TGTGCCACCAGCGCCCGACTTGGACTAGCAACCTACGAGCAGTACTTC	TRBV15	.	TRBJ2-7	TRBD2
CASSFRGNTEAFF	TGTGCCAGCAGCTTCAGGGGAAACACTGAAGCTTTCTTT	TRBV28	.	TRBJ1-1	.
CASSQAGLNQPQHF	TGCGCCAGCAGCCAAGCGGGTTTGAATCAGCCCCAGCATTTT	TRBV4-1	.	TRBJ1-5	.
CASSLGLAGNNEQFF	TGTGCCAGCAGTTTGGGACTAGCGGGTAACAATGAGCAGTTCTTC	TRBV27	.	TRBJ2-1	TRBD2